The rows below give T cell receptor beta chains drawn from one sample of a study of blood T cell repertoires in COVID-19. This table comes from immunoSEQ multiplex PCR, and its TCRdb copy is limited to in-frame clones, with some not included. Of fewer than 200,000 clones listed, around 90% are singletons. The material sequenced was peripheral blood. Receptor source: a man aged 50 to 59 with acute or convalescent COVID-19. CDR3s include the opening cysteine and the closing phenylalanine or tryptophan. Each record gives: J gene, V gene, D gene, clone size, CDR3 length, CDR3 DNA, CDR3 protein. A D gene is named only where the DNA matches it firmly. Some rows have no size entry. The others give once, few or many, or a class for an expanded clone.

J: TRBJ2-5
V: TRBV9
D: TRBD2
size: NA
length: 16
DNA: TGTGCCAGCAGCGTGTTGGGACTAGCGGATCAAGAGACCCAGTACTTC
CDR3: CASSVLGLADQETQYF

J: TRBJ2-5
V: TRBV24-1
D: NA
size: few
length: 12
DNA: TGTGCCACCAGTGATTTCGGAGAGACCCAGTACTTC
CDR3: CATSDFGETQYF

J: TRBJ2-3
V: TRBV12-3/TRBV12-4
D: NA
size: NA
length: 13
DNA: TGTGCCAGCAGTTTAACGGGGTCCGATACGCAGTATTTT
CDR3: CASSLTGSDTQYF

J: TRBJ2-1
V: TRBV6-6
D: NA
size: NA
length: 16
DNA: TGTGCCAGCTCCAGGGGATTTCATAACTCCTACAATGAGCAGTTCTTC
CDR3: CASSRGFHNSYNEQFF

J: TRBJ2-7
V: TRBV28
D: TRBD1
size: NA
length: 18
DNA: TGTGCCAGCAGTTTAAGGCCCAGGGGGCTAACGACTACGAGGAAGCAGTACTTC
CDR3: CASSLRPRGLTTTRKQYF

J: TRBJ2-1
V: TRBV10-2
D: TRBD2
size: NA
length: 15
DNA: TGCGCCAGCAGTGTAGGACTAGCGGGAGGGAATGAGCAGTTCTTC
CDR3: CASSVGLAGGNEQFF

J: TRBJ1-2
V: TRBV7-2
D: NA
size: NA
length: 12
DNA: TGTGCCAGCAGTCCCGGGGGGTCTGGCTACACCTTC
CDR3: CASSPGGSGYTF

J: TRBJ2-5
V: TRBV20-1
D: TRBD2
size: few
length: 14
DNA: TGCAGTGCTACTGAACTGGGGGGGGTTTCGGCCCAGTACTTC
CDR3: CSATELGGVSAQYF

J: TRBJ1-6
V: TRBV7-8
D: TRBD1
size: NA
length: 17
DNA: TGTGCCAGCAGCTTAGAGTCACAGGGGGCGAGAAATTCACCCCTCCACTTT
CDR3: CASSLESQGARNSPLHF

J: TRBJ2-6
V: TRBV5-1
D: TRBD1
size: NA
length: 17
DNA: TGCGCCAGCAGCACACAGGGGGCAGGTACTGGGGCCAACGTCCTGACTTTC
CDR3: CASSTQGAGTGANVLTF

J: TRBJ2-5
V: TRBV5-1
D: NA
size: NA
length: 15
DNA: TGCGCCAGCAGCTTCAGGGATGGGTACAGGGAGACCCAGTACTTC
CDR3: CASSFRDGYRETQYF

J: TRBJ1-5
V: TRBV18
D: TRBD1
size: NA
length: 14
DNA: TGTGCCAGCTCTCCCGGACAGGCCTATGGGCCCCAGCATTTT
CDR3: CASSPGQAYGPQHF

J: TRBJ2-3
V: TRBV24-1
D: TRBD1
size: NA
length: 14
DNA: TGTGCCACCAAGGGACAGTCGCACACAGATACGCAGTATTTT
CDR3: CATKGQSHTDTQYF

J: TRBJ2-2
V: TRBV27
D: NA
size: NA
length: 14
DNA: TGTGCCAGCAGTTCCGTGGGGGGGCCTAGGGAGCTGTTTTTT
CDR3: CASSSVGGPRELFF

J: TRBJ1-5
V: TRBV4-3
D: TRBD1
size: NA
length: 18
DNA: TGCGCCAGCAGCCTCGCGACAGGGCCCAAATATAGCAATCAGCCCCAGCATTTT
CDR3: CASSLATGPKYSNQPQHF

J: TRBJ1-2
V: TRBV7-9
D: NA
size: NA
length: 12
DNA: TGTGCCAGCAGCTATCAGAGCGATGGCTACACCTTC
CDR3: CASSYQSDGYTF

J: TRBJ1-5
V: TRBV11-2
D: NA
size: NA
length: 16
DNA: TGTGCCAGCAGCTTAGGGAGGGGATATAGCAATCAGCCCCAGCATTTT
CDR3: CASSLGRGYSNQPQHF

J: TRBJ1-2
V: TRBV5-1
D: TRBD1
size: NA
length: 14
DNA: TGCGCCAGCAGCTGGGAGACAGGGGACTATGGCTACACCTTC
CDR3: CASSWETGDYGYTF

J: TRBJ1-5
V: TRBV6-5
D: NA
size: NA
length: 13
DNA: TGTGCCAGCAGACAGATTAGCAATCAGCCCCAGCATTTT
CDR3: CASRQISNQPQHF